Listed below are T cell receptor beta chains from one sample, sequenced in a study of blood T cell repertoires in COVID-19. Using immunoSEQ multiplex PCR, the repertoire was profiled, and TCRdb retains in-frame clones only, with some absent. There are fewer than 250,000 clones in the sample; 80% to 90% occur only once, and roughly 7.6% lies in the top ten. Sequencing was performed on peripheral blood. The receptors come from a woman between 45 and 60 years old with acute or convalescent COVID-19. Both conserved end residues are part of each CDR3. D genes are given only for firm matches. Expanded clones are given a class, and other clones once, few, many or no size at all.

-	14	TRBV10-3	TRBJ2-7	-	TGTGCCATCAGTGCGGAGGGGGCACCCTACGAGCAGTACTTC	CAISAEGAPYEQYF
-	16	TRBV5-5	TRBJ1-4	TRBD1	TGTGCCAGCAGCTTGCGAGGGACAGGGGTTCGGGAAAAACTGTTTTTT	CASSLRGTGVREKLFF
-	15	TRBV5-6	TRBJ1-4	-	TGTGCCAGCAGCCCCCTACCGGGGACTAATGAAAAACTGTTTTTT	CASSPLPGTNEKLFF
-	16	TRBV24-1	TRBJ2-3	TRBD1	TGTGCCACCAGTGACTCGGGACAGGTCGTTCCAGATACGCAGTATTTT	CATSDSGQVVPDTQYF
-	15	TRBV18	TRBJ1-1	TRBD1	TGTGCCAGCTCACCACGGCAGGGGGCGTTGGAAGGGGCTTTCTTT	CASSPRQGALEGAFF
once	14	TRBV5-1	TRBJ1-1	-	TGCGCCAGCAGCTTGGTTGTTGGTCAGGGTATAGCTTTCTTT	CASSLVVGQGIAFF
-	14	TRBV30	TRBJ1-1	TRBD1	TGTGCCTGGAGTCCTCGACAGGGGCGAGCTGAAGCTTTCTTT	CAWSPRQGRAEAFF
-	15	TRBV7-9	TRBJ1-3	-	TGTGCCAGCAGCATTTTCGACAGGTCTGGAAACACCATATATTTT	CASSIFDRSGNTIYF
-	14	TRBV11-1	TRBJ2-7	TRBD2	TGTGCCAGCAGCGTCCAACTAGCGGATTACGAGCAGTACTTC	CASSVQLADYEQYF
-	21	TRBV3-1/TRBV3-2	TRBJ2-3	TRBD2	TGTGCCAGCAGCCCGAACCCGGGACTAGCGGGAGGGCCTAGGAGCACAGATACGCAGTATTTT	CASSPNPGLAGGPRSTDTQYF
-	14	TRBV10-1	TRBJ2-2	-	TGCGCCAGCAGTGGTGTGGGAGCCGGCGGGGAGCTGTTTTTT	CASSGVGAGGELFF
-	15	TRBV3-1/TRBV3-2	TRBJ2-3	-	TGTGCCAGCAGCCAAGGTGCTAGAGGAACAGATACGCAGTATTTT	CASSQGARGTDTQYF